One and the same sample provided the 2 T cell receptor beta chains below, sequenced in a study of cytomegalovirus exposure and HLA in healthy donors. The primer mix had 60 Vbeta and 13 Jbeta primers. Clones were sequenced by immunoSEQ multiplex PCR, and TCRdb holds only the in-frame ones, with some missing. Of 150,000 to 200,000 clones in the sample, 60% to 85% were seen once. The sequenced material came from PBMCs. These receptors all stem from a woman aged 40-49 years in good health and CMV-seronegative.

This rearrangement joins TRBV7-9 to TRBJ2-3, with D possibly matching TRBD2 (6 bases). V lost 11 bases and J 2 bases, leaving 14 bases between the germline ends. Germline-derived CDR1 and CDR2 are SEHNR and FQNEAQ (reference sequence). This CDR3 is 13 amino acids long. The chain's CDR3 is CALTSGVTDTQYF. Here the CDR3 DNA reads TGTGCCCTCACGTCGGGGGTCACAGATACGCAGTATTTT. Full variable domain (remainder filled in from reference TRBV7-9 and TRBJ2-3): DTGVSQNPRHKITKRGQNVTFRCDPISEHNRLYWYRQTLGQGPEFLTYFQNEAQLEKSRLLSDRFSAERPKGSFSTLEIQRTEQGDSAMYLCALTSGVTDTQYFGPGTRLTVL.

The chain employs TRBV29-1 and TRBJ2-5; 10 nucleotides agree with TRBD1. The CDR3 loop spans 15 amino acids. Per the germline V gene, CDR1 is SQVTM and CDR2 is ANQGSEA. The V gene end was trimmed by 6 bases and the J gene end by 4 bases; junction bases not matched to a gene: 11. CDR3 residues: CSVEPGQGFAETQYF. The CDR3 nucleotides are TGCAGCGTCGAACCGGGACAGGGGTTCGCAGAGACCCAGTACTTC.